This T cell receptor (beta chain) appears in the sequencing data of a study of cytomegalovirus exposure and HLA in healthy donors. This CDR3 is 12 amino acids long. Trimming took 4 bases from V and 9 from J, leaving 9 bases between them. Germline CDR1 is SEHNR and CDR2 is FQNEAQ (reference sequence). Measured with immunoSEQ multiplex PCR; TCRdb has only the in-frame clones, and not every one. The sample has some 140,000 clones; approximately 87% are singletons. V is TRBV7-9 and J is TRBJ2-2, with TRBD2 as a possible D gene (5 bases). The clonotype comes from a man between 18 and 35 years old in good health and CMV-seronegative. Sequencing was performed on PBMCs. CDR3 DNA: TGTGCCAGCAGCTACTCCGGGAGGGAGCTGTTTTTT. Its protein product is CASSYSGRELFF. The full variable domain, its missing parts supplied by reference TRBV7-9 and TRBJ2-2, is DTGVSQNPRHKITKRGQNVTFRCDPISEHNRLYWYRQTLGQGPEFLTYFQNEAQLEKSRLLSDRFSAERPKGSFSTLEIQRTEQGDSAMYLCASSYSGRELFFGEGSRLTVL.